The clone carrying this TCR beta chain was seen a handful of times. TCRdb re-derived calls from the RT-PCR reads in MiXCR, one entry per CDR3 protein. Of 550,000 to 750,000 distinct CDR3 sequences in the sample, approximately 15% were seen once. The V and J ends lost 1 base and 1 base respectively, with 4 bases between them. The V gene's germline CDR1 is MNHEY and CDR2 SVGAGI. The CDR3 sequence is 13 residues long. The receptor was isolated from a female donor in good health, serving as a healthy control. What was sequenced was memory CD4+ T cells from blood. The V call is TRBV6-5, the J call TRBJ1-1, with D unclear. As DNA, the CDR3 is TGTGCCAGCAGTTACTATGGGAACACTGAAGCTTTCTTT. Its protein is CASSYYGNTEAFF.